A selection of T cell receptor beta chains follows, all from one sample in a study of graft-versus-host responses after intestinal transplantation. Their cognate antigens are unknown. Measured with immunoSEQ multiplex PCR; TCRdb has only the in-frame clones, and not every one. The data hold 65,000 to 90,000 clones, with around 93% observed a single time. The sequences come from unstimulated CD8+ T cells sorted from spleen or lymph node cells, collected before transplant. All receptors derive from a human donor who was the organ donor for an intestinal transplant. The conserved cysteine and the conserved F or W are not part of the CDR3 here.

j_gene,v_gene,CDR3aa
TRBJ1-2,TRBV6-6,ASSYSHLEDYGYT
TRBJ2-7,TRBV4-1,ASSQEGQPLLSYEQY
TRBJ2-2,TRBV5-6,ASSFWLAGTGELF
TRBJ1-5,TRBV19,ASSMSGANQPQH
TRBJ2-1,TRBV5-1,ASNSYNEQF
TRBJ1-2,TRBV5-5,ASSSKRRGYT
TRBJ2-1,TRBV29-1,SVPGTVYNEQF
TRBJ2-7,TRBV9,ASSPRTGGGSYEQY
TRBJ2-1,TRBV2,ASRPGQGYNEQF
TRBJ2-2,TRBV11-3,ASSGGLADANTGELF
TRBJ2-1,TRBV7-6,ASSSSGVNEQF
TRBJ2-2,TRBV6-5,ASRPQSTGELF
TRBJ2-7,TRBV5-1,ASSLASVSYEQY
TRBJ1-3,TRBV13,ASSLRGVSGNTIY
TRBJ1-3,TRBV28,ASSRPGNTIY
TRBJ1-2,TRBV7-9,ASSTTGDLNYGYT
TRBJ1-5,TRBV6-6,ASSLGLAYGNQPQH
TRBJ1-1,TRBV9,ASSVGRNAQDTEAF
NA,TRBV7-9,ASSPDKPYEQY
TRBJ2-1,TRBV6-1,ASSEGTSGGNEQF
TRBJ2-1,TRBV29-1,SVEGDRGDHYNEQF
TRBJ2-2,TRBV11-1,ASSPPGTYTGELF
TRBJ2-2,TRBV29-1,SVQRQGTRTQNTGELF
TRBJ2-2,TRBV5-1,ASSLEDRGSTGELF
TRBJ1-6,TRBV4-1,ASSRGLLGRYNSPLH
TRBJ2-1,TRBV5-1,ASSPGTGFDEQF
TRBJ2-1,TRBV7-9,ASSFLAGVADEQF
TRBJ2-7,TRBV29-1,SGWTDYEQY
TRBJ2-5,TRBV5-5,ASSLSGDIQETQY
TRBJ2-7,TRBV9,ASSTRPLQGQPGYEQY
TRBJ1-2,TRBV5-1,ASRVLWGRGYIGYT
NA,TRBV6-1,ASSSYPQMGSEQY
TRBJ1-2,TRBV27,ASSLTRSGSYGYT
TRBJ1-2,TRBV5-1,ASSPDLYGYT
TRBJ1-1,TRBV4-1,ASSQVAALNTEAF
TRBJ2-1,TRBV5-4,ASRPGSYNEQF
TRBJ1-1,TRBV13,ASSLRLGAEAF
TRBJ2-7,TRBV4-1,ASSPGTGWTYEQY
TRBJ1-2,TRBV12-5,ASGLPRQGANYGYT
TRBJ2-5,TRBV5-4,ASSYRTAQETQY
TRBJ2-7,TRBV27,ASSSGFSEQY
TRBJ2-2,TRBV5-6,ASSGAGLTDTGELF
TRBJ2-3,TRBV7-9,ASSLDSFSLNTDTQY
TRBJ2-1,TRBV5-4,ASSRLGQEEQF
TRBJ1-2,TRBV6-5,ASSDNTPNYGYT
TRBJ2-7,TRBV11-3,ASSAHPGDEQY
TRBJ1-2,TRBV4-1,ASSLDRELVYGYT
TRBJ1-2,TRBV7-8,ASSWKDANYGYT